A single TCR beta chain is shown here with its context. A J-beta primer mix and a sample-barcoded 5' primer were used in a second PCR of about 7 to 12 cycles. TCRdb itself ran the 5' RACE reads through MiXCR, one entry per CDR3 protein. This table holds around 790,000 distinct CDR3 sequences, 44% found once. This sample stems from a study of blood T cells in healthy people across ages. This CDR3 region has 15 residues. With 6 bases clipped from V and 2 bases from J, the junction kept 9 bases outside the gene matches. The germline V gene has CDR1 MNHNS and CDR2 SASEGT. This clonotype was sampled from a man in his 60s in good health. The chain couples TRBV6-1 to TRBJ2-7; 8 bases are shared with TRBD2. Sequenced input: blood. CDR3 sequence reads: CASRDRLAPTYEQYF. In nucleotides, the CDR3 is TGTGCCAGCAGGGATCGACTAGCGCCTACCTACGAGCAGTACTTC.